This TCR beta chain was profiled in a study of molecular identifiers for immune sequencing clone quantification. This clonotype was observed a handful of times. This CDR3 spans 16 amino acids. Trimming took off 5 bases at V and 5 bases at J, with 20 bases between the two ends. Germline assignment: CDR1 PRHDT and CDR2 FYEKMQ (reference sequence). TCRdb ran MiXCR on the PCR reads and lists one entry per CDR3 protein. Of 460,000 or so distinct CDR3 sequences listed, around 23% are singletons. The V and J genes are TRBV13 and TRBJ2-3; the D gene could be TRBD1 or TRBD2 (5 bases each). Input material: naive CD8+ T cells from blood, with Jurkat cell RNA spiked in. Subset of the sample: FACS-sorted CD8+CD4-CCR7+CD45RA+ naive T cells. The TCR comes from a human donor in good health. Some libraries in this study had Jurkat cell RNA spiked in. CDR3 DNA sequence: TGTGCCAGCAGCCGAACCGGGACGCCCTCCGGAGATACGCAGTATTTT. Encoded protein: CASSRTGTPSGDTQYF.